The present T cell receptor beta chain was sequenced within a study of naive and memory T cell subsets. Both TRBC1 and TRBC2 were covered by a beta constant-region primer of two equimolar oligonucleotides. TCRdb processed the UMI-ligation and nested PCR reads anew with MiXCR; each CDR3 protein has one entry. The data contain about 35,000 distinct CDR3 sequences, 13% of them singletons. This clonotype appeared a few times. The TCR comes from a human donor in good health. Material: effector memory CD4+ T cells from blood. The subset was: effector memory, CD45RA- CD27-.

CDR3 sequence (DNA): TGTGCCAGCAGTTACTCGATTATCCGAGATACCCGGAACACTGAAGCTTTCTTT. Protein product: CASSYSIIRDTRNTEAFF. The J gene is TRBJ1-1, the V gene TRBV6-5; D remains unclear. This CDR3 contains 18 residues. Germline-derived CDR1 and CDR2 are MNHEY and SVGAGI. V was clipped by 0 bases and J by 1 base, with 18 bases between them.